The rows below give T cell receptor beta chains drawn from one sample of a study of blood T cell repertoires in COVID-19. TCRdb keeps only in-frame clones here, not all; method: immunoSEQ multiplex PCR. Of tens of thousands of clones in the sample, 85% to 90% are singletons; the top ten hold approximately 5.4%. The specimen sequenced was peripheral blood. All receptors come from a man between 50 and 59 years old with active COVID-19. The conserved cysteine and the conserved F or W are not part of the CDR3 here.

v_call cdr3_aa
TRBV27 ASSRTGYYGYT
TRBV29-1 SAKQGWGGYT
TRBV19 ASTRGQGYGYT
TRBV19 ASSIVDSPPH
TRBV4-1 ASSQRAGTNTGELF
TRBV6-4 ASRPSGTVYGYT
TRBV30 AWRTGGDYGYT
TRBV6-1 ASNPTGGSTEAF
TRBV6-5 ASSSDRGSLYEQY
TRBV14 ASSQELAGGRTGELF
TRBV5-8 ASSLSDSHVYEQY
TRBV28 ASSPMKGGNQPQH